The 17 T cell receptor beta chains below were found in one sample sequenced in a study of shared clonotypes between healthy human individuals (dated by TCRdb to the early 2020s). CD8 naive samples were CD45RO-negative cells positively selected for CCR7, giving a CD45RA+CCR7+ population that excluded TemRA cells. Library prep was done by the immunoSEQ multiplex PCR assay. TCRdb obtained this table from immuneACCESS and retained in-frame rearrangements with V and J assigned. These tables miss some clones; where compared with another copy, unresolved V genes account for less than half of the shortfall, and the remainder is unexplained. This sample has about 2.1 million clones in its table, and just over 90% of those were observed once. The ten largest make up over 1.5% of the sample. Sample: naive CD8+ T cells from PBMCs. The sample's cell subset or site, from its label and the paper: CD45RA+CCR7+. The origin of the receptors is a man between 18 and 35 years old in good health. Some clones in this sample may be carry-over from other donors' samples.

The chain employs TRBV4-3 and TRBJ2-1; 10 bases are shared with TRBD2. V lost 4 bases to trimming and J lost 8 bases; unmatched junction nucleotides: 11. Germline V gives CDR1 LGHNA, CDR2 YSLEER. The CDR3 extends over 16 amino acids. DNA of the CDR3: TGCGCCAGCAGCCCCAGTTCGGGACTAGCGAGCGATGAGCAGTTCTTC. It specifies CASSPSSGLASDEQFF.

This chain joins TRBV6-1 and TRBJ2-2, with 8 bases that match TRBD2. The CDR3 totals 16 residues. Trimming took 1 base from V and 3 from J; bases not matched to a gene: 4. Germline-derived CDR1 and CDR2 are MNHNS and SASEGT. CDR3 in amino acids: CASSEGLAGYTGELFF. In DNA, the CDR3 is TGTGCCAGCAGTGAAGGGCTAGCGGGCTACACCGGGGAGCTGTTTTTT.

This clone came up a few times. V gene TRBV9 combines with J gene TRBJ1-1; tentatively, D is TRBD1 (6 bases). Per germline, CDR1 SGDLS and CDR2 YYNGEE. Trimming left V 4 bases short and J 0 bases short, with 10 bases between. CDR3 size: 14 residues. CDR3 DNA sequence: TGTGCCAGCAGCCCTAGGGGGATGAACACTGAAGCTTTCTTT. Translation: CASSPRGMNTEAFF.

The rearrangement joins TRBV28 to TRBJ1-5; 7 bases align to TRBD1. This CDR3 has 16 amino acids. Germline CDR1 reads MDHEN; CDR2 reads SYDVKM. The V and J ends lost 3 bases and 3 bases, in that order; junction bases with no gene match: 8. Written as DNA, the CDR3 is TGTGCCAGCAGTTTTGGAACAGGGGATTACAATCAGCCCCAGCATTTT. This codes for CASSFGTGDYNQPQHF.

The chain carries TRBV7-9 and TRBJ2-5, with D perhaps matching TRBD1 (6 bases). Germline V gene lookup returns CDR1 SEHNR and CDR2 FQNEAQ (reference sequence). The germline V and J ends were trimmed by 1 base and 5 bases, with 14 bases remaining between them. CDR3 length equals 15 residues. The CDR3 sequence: CASSLVSYQGETQYF. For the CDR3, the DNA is TGTGCCAGCAGCTTAGTGAGTTACCAGGGGGAGACCCAGTACTTC. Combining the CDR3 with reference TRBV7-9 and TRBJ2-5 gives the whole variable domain DTGVSQNPRHKITKRGQNVTFRCDPISEHNRLYWYRQTLGQGPEFLTYFQNEAQLEKSRLLSDRFSAERPKGSFSTLEIQRTEQGDSAMYLCASSLVSYQGETQYFGPGTRLLVL.

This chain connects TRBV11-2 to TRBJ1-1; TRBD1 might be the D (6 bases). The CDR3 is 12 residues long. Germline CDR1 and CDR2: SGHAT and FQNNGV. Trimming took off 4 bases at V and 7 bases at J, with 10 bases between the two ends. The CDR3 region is CASSWTAVEAFF. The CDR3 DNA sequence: TGTGCCAGCAGCTGGACAGCAGTTGAAGCTTTCTTT.

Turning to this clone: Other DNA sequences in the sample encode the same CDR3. The CDR3 reads CASSFPGETQYF. CDR3 nucleotides: TGTGCCAGCAGCTTCCCTGGGGAGACCCAGTACTTC. This chain joins TRBV11-2 and TRBJ2-5; D unclear. Between the trimmed V and J ends, which lost 3 bases and 5 bases, there was a span of 7 bases. Germline V gene data show CDR1 as SGHAT and CDR2 as FQNNGV. This CDR3 is 12 amino acids long. The variable domain in full, with the rest retrieved from reference TRBV11-2 and TRBJ2-5, is EAGVAQSPRYKIIEKRQSVAFWCNPISGHATLYWYQQILGQGPKLLIQFQNNGVVDDSQLPKDRFSAERLKGVDSTLKIQPAKLEDSAVYLCASSFPGETQYFGPGTRLLVL.

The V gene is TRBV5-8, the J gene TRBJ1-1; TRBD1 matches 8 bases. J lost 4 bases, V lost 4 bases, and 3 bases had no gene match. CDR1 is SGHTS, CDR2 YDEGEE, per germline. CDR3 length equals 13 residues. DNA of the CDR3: TGTGCCAGCAGCATCACAGGGGGCACTGAAGCTTTCTTT. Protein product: CASSITGGTEAFF.

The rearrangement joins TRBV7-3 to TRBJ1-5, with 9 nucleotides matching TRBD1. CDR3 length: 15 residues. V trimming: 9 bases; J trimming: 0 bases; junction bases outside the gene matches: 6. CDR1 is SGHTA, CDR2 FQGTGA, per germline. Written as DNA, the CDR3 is TGTGCCAGAGAGGCGGGACAGGGTAGCAATCAGCCCCAGCATTTT. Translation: CAREAGQGSNQPQHF.

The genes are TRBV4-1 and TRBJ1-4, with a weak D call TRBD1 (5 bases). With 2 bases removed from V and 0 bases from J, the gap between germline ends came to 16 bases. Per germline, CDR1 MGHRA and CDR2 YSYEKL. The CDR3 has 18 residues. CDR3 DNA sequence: TGCGCCAGCAGCCAACTTACAGGTCTCTTTGCAACTAATGAAAAACTGTTTTTT. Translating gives CASSQLTGLFATNEKLFF.

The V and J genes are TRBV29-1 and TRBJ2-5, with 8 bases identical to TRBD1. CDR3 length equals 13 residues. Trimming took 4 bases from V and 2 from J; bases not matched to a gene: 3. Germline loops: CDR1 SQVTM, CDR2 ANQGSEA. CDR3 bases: TGCAGCGTTGTCAGGGGGCCACAAGAGACCCAGTACTTC. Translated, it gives CSVVRGPQETQYF. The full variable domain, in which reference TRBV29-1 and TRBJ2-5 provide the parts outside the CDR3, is SAVISQKPSRDICQRGTSLTIQCQVDSQVTMMFWYRQQPGQSLTLIATANQGSEATYESGFVIDKFPISRPNLTFSTLTVSNMSPEDSSIYLCSVVRGPQETQYFGPGTRLLVL.

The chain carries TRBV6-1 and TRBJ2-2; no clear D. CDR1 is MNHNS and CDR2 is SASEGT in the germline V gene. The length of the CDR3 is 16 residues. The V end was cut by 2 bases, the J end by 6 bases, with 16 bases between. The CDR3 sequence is CASSEYREAGPGELFF. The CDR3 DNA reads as TGTGCCAGCAGTGAATATAGGGAAGCTGGTCCCGGGGAGCTGTTTTTT.

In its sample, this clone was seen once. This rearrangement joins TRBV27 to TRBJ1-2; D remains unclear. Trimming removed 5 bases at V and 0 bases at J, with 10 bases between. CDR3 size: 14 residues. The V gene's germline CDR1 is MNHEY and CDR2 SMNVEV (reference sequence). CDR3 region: CASSTDGTNYGYTF. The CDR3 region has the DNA TGTGCCAGCAGTACGGACGGCACTAACTATGGCTACACCTTC.

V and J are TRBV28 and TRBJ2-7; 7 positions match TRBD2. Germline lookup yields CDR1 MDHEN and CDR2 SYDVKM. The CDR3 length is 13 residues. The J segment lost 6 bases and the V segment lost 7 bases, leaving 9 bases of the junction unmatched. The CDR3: CASMGEREVEQYF. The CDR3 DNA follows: TGTGCCAGCATGGGGGAACGGGAGGTCGAGCAGTACTTC.

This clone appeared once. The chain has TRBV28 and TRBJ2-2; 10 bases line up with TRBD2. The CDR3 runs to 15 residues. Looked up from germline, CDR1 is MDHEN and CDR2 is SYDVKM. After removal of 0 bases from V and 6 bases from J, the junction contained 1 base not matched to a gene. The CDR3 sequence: CASSLWGTSAGELFF. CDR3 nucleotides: TGTGCCAGCAGTTTATGGGGGACTAGCGCCGGGGAGCTGTTTTTT.

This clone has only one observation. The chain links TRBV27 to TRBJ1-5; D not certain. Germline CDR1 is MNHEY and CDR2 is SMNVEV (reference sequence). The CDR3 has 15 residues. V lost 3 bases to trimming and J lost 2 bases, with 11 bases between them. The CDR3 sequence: CASSFSMGGNQPQHF. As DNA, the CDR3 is TGTGCCAGCAGTTTTTCTATGGGAGGCAATCAGCCCCAGCATTTT.

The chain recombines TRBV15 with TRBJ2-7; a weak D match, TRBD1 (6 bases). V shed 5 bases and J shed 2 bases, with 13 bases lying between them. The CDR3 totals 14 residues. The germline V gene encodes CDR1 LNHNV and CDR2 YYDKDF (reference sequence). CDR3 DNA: TGTGCCACCAGCGGGACAATGACGACCTACGAGCAGTACTTC. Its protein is CATSGTMTTYEQYF.